The clone carrying this T cell receptor beta chain was seen repeatedly, ten times or more. Its antigen is not known. Trimming stripped 3 bases from V and 0 bases from J, with 21 bases between. Germline CDR1 and CDR2: LGHNA and YNFKEQ. CDR3 length equals 19 residues. The data are from a study of Graves' ophthalmopathy and Graves' hyperthyroidism. Excluded were patients with other autoimmune diseases, uncontrolled infections, pregnancy or lactation. Study-wide points: Classification of ophthalmopathy versus stable hyperthyroidism by a 13-signature model yielded 85% to 90% sensitivity and just over 80% specificity.

The TCR beta CDR3 regions underwent amplification from RNA transcripts. First-round RT-PCR employed HTBI primers, with a second-round multiplex PCR after it. In TCRdb, the multiplex PCR reads were re-called with MiXCR into one record per CDR3 protein. The table shows a few hundred thousand distinct CDR3 sequences, with about a sixth occurring only once. The rearrangement joins TRBV4-2 to TRBJ1-5; D is unresolved. Source material: peripheral blood. The TCR comes from an adult man with Graves' ophthalmopathy. This CDR3 reads CASSHQLGQAAYSNQPQHF. The CDR3 bases are TGTGCCAGCAGCCACCAATTAGGGCAGGCCGCGTATAGCAATCAGCCCCAGCATTTT.